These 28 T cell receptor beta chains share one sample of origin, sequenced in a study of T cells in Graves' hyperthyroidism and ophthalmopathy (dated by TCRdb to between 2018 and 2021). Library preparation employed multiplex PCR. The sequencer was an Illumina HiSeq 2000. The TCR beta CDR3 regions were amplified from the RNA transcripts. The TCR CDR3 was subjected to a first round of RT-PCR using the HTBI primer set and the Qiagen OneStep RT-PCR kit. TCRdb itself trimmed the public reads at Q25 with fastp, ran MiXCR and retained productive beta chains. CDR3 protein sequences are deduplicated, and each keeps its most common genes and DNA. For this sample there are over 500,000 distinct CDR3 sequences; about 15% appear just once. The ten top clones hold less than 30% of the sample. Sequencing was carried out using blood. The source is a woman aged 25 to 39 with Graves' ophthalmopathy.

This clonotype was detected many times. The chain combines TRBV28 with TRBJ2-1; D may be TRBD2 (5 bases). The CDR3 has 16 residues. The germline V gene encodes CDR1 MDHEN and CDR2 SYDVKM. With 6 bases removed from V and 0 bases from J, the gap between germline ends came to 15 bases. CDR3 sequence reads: CASSAYDYSSYNEQFF. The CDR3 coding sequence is TGTGCCAGCAGCGCATACGACTACTCCTCCTACAATGAGCAGTTCTTC. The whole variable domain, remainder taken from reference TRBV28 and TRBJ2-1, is DVKVTQSSRYLVKRTGEKVFLECVQDMDHENMFWYRQDPGLGLRLIYFSYDVKMKEKGDIPEGYSVSREKKERFSLILESASTNQTSMYLCASSAYDYSSYNEQFFGPGTRLTVL.

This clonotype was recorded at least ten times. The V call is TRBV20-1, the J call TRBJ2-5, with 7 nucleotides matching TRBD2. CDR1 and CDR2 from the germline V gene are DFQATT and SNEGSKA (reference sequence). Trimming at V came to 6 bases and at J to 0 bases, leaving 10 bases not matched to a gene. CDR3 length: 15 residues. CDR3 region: CSAPRLREYQETQYF. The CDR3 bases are TGCAGTGCACCGAGGCTGCGGGAGTACCAAGAGACCCAGTACTTC.

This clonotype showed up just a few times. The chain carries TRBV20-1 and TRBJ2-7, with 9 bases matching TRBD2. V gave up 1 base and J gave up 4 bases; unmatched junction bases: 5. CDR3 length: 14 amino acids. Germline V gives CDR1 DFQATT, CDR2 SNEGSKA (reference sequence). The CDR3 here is CSARVAAGGYEQYF. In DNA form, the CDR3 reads TGCAGTGCTAGAGTCGCAGCGGGAGGATACGAGCAGTACTTC.

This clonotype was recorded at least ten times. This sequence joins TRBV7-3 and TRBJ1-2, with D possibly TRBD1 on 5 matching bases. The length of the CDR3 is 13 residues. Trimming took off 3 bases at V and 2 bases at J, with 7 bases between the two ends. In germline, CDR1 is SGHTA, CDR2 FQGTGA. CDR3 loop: CASSFRENYGYTF. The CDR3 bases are TGTGCCAGCAGCTTCAGGGAGAACTATGGCTACACCTTC.

The DNA for the CDR3 is TGTGCCTGGAGCGGCCGGGACAGGGAGGTCAGCAATCAGCCCCAGCATTTT. Translating it yields CAWSGRDREVSNQPQHF. The V and J genes are TRBV30 and TRBJ1-5; TRBD1 matches at 9 bases. Germline trimming cut 3 bases from V and 1 base from J; bases unmatched to any gene: 10. This CDR3 spans 17 amino acids. Germline CDR1 and CDR2: GTSNPN and SVGIG (reference sequence). The variable domain in full, with the rest retrieved from reference TRBV30 and TRBJ1-5, is SQTIHQWPATLVQPVGSPLSLECTVEGTSNPNLYWYRQAAGRGLQLLFYSVGIGQISSEVPQNLSASRPQDRQFILSSKKLLLSDSGFYLCAWSGRDREVSNQPQHFGDGTRLSIL.

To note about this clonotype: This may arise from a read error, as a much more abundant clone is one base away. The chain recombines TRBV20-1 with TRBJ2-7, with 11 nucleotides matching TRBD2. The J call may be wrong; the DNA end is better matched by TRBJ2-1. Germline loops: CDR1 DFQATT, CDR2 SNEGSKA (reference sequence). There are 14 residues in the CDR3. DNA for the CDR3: TGCAGTGCTTCCGGGACTAGCGGTACCTACGAGCAGTTCTTC. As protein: CSASGTSGTYEQFF.

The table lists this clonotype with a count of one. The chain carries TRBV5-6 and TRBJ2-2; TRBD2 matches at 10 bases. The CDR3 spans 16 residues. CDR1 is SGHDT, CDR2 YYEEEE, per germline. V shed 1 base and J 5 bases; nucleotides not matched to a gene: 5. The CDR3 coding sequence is TGTGCCAGCAGCTTGAGAGTAGCGGGGGGTACCGGGGAGCTGTTTTTT. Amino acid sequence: CASSLRVAGGTGELFF.

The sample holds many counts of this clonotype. The CDR3 protein is CASSSTPGDYTF. The CDR3 DNA reads TGTGCCAGCAGCTCGACGCCAGGGGACTACACCTTC. The chain carries TRBV11-2 and TRBJ1-2; a possible D gene is TRBD1 (6 bases). In germline, CDR1 is SGHAT, CDR2 FQNNGV. The CDR3 runs to 12 residues. Trimming shortened V by 4 bases and J by 10 bases, and 13 bases separated the two germline ends.

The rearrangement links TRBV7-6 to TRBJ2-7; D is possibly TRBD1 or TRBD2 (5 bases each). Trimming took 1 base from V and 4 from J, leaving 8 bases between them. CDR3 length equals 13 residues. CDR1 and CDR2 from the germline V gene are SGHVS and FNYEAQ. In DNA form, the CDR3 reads TGTGCCAGCAGCTTAGGGGACGCGTACGAGCAGTACTTC. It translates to CASSLGDAYEQYF.

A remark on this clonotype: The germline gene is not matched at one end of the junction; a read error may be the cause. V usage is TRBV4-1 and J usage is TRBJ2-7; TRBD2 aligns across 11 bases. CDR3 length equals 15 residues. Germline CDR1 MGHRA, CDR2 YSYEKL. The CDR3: CTSSLTGLAVSEQYF. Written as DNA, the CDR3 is TGCACCAGCAGCTTGACGGGACTAGCGGTTAGCGAGCAGTACTTC.

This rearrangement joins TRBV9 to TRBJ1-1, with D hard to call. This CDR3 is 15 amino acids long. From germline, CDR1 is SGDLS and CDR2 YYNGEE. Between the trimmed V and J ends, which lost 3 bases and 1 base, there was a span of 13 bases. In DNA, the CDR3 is TGTGCCAGCAGCGCCTTTGTTGAGGGGAACACTGAAGCTTTCTTT. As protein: CASSAFVEGNTEAFF. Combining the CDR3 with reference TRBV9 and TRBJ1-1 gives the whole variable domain DSGVTQTPKHLITATGQRVTLRCSPRSGDLSVYWYQQSLDQGLQFLIQYYNGEERAKGNILERFSAQQFPDLHSELNLSSLELGDSALYFCASSAFVEGNTEAFFGQGTRLTVV.

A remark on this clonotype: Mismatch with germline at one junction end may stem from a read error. DNA of the CDR3: TGTGCCAGCAGCCCCGCGGACGGCCGGACAGGTACGCAGTATTTT. This sequence encodes CASSPADGRTGTQYF. The gene calls are TRBV7-8 and TRBJ2-3, with 7 nucleotides matching TRBD1. This CDR3 has 15 residues. Germline-derived CDR1 and CDR2 are SGHVS and FQNEAQ.

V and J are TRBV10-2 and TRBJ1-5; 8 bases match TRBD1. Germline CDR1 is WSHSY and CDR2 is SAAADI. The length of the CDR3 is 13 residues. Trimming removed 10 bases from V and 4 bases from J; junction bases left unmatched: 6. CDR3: CATPGQGNQPQHF. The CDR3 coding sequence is TGCGCCACCCCAGGACAGGGTAATCAGCCCCAGCATTTT.

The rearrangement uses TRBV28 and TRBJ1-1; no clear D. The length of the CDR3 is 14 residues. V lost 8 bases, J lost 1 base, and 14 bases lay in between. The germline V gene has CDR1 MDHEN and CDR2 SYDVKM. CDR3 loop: CASVKMGGNTEAFF. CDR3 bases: TGTGCCAGCGTCAAGATGGGTGGGAACACTGAAGCTTTCTTT.

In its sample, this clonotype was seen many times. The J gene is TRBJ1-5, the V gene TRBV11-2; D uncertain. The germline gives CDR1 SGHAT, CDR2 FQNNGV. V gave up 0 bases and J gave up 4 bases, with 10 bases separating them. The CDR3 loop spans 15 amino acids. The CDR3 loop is CASSLDPGWNQPQHF. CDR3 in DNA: TGTGCCAGCAGCTTAGACCCGGGCTGGAATCAGCCCCAGCATTTT.

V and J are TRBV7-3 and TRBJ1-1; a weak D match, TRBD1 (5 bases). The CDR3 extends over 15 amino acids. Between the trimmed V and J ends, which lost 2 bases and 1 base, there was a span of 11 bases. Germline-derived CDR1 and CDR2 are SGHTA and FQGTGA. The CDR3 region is CASSLSGHSNTEAFF. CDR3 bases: TGTGCCAGCAGCTTATCCGGACATTCGAACACTGAAGCTTTCTTT. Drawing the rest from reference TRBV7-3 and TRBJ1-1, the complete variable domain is GAGVSQTPSNKVTEKGKYVELRCDPISGHTALYWYRQSLGQGPEFLIYFQGTGAADDSGLPNDRFFAVRPEGSVSTLKIQRTERGDSAVYLCASSLSGHSNTEAFFGQGTRLTVV.

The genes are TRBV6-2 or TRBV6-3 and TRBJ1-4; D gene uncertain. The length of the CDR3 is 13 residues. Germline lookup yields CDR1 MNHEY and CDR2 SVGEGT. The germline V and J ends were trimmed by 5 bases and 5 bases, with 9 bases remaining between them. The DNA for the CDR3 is TGTGCCAGCAGTAGGAGCAGAAATGAAAAACTGTTTTTT. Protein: CASSRSRNEKLFF.

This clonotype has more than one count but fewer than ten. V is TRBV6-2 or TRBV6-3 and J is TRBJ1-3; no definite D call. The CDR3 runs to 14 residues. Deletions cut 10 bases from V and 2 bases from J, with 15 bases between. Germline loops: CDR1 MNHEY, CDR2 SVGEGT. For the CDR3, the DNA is TGTGCCACCTCGAGGGCAATCCCTGGAAACACCATATATTTT. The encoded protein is CATSRAIPGNTIYF.

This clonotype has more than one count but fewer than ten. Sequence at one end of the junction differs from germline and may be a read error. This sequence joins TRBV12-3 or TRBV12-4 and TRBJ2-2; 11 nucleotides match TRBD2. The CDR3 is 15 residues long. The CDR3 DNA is TGTGCCAGCAGTTCGACTAGCGGGAACGCCGGGGAGCTGTTTTTT. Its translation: CASSSTSGNAGELFF.

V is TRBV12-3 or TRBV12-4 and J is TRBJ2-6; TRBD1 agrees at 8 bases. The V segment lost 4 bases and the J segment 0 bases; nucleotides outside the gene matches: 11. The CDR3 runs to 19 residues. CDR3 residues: CASSSRTGTGDSGANVLTF. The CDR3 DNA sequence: TGTGCCAGCAGTTCAAGAACCGGGACAGGTGACTCTGGGGCCAACGTCCTGACTTTC.

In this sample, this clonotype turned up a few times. The CDR3 is CASSTWGNTEAFF. The CDR3 DNA reads TGTGCCAGCAGCACCTGGGGGAACACTGAAGCTTTCTTT. This chain connects TRBV6-1 to TRBJ1-1, with D uncertain. The V and J ends lost 6 bases and 1 base respectively, with 9 bases between them. Germline V gene data show CDR1 as MNHNS and CDR2 as SASEGT. This CDR3 contains 13 residues.

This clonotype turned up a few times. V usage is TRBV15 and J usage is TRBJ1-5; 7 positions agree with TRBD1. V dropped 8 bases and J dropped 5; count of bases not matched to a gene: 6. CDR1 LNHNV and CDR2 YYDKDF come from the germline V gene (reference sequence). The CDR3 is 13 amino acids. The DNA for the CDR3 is TGTGCCACCCAACAGGGGTTTGATCAGCCCCAGCATTTT. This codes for CATQQGFDQPQHF.

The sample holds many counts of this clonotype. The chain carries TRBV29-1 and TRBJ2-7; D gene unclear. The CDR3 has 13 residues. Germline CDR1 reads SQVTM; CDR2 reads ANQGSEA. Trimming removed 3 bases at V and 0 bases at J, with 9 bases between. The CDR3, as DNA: TGCAGCGTTGACTCGCCAAGCTCCTACGAGCAGTACTTC. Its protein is CSVDSPSSYEQYF.

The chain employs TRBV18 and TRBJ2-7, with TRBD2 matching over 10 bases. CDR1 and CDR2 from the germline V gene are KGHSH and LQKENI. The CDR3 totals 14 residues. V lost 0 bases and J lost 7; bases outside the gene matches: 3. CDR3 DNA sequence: TGTGCCAGCTCACCACCGAGCGGGAGGGATGAGCAGTACTTC. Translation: CASSPPSGRDEQYF.

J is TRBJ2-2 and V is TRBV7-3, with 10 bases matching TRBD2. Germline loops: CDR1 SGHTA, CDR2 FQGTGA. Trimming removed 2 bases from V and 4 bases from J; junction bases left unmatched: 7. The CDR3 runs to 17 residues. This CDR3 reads CASSLPGGLASTGELFF. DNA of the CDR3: TGTGCCAGCAGCTTACCCGGGGGACTAGCGTCCACCGGGGAGCTGTTTTTT.

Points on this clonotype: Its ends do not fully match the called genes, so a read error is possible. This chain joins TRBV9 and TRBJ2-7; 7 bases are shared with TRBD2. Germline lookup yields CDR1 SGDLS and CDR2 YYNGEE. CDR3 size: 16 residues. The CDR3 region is CVSSVSSGRGKYEQYF. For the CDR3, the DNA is TGTGTCAGCAGCGTAAGTAGCGGGCGTGGAAAATACGAGCAGTACTTC.

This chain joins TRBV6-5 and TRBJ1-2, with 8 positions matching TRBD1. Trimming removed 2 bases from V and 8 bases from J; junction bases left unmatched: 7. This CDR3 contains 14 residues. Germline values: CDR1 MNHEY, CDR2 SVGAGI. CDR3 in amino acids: CASSYGQGARGYTF. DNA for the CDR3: TGTGCCAGCAGTTACGGGCAGGGGGCCCGGGGCTACACCTTC.

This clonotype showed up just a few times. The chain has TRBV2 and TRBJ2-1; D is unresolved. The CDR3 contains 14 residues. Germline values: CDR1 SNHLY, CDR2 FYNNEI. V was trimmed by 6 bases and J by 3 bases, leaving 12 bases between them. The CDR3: CASSSLPRYNEQFF. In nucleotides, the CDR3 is TGTGCCAGCAGCTCCTTACCCCGCTACAATGAGCAGTTCTTC.